Below are 22 T cell receptor beta chains sequenced from a single sample in a study of T cells expressing NK-cell markers. Following a re-call of the 5' RACE reads, TCRdb has one entry per CDR3 protein and lacks DNA. This sample's table has some 500,000 distinct CDR3 sequences. The source material was blood T cells: a sorted CD56 or NKG2C T cell subset, CD4+ or CD8+ T cells, or bulk PBMC T cells (not recorded which). These receptors came from a woman between 45 and 65 years old in good health.

The chain employs TRBV29-1 and TRBJ2-6; the TRBD2 assignment by TCRdb is unverifiable without DNA. The CDR3 contains 15 residues. The germline V gene encodes CDR1 SQVTM and CDR2 ANQGSEA. This chain's CDR3 is CSVVWGREGANVLTF.

This sequence joins TRBV5-4 and TRBJ1-1. CDR1 is SGHNT, CDR2 YYREEE, per germline (reference sequence). CDR3 length: 13 residues. The CDR3 sequence: CASSREWGTEAFF.

The chain links TRBV7-8 to TRBJ1-2; TCRdb outputs TRBD1, but without DNA this stays unchecked. The CDR3 has 16 residues. Germline V gene sequence: CDR1 SGHVS, CDR2 FQNEAQ. CDR3 sequence: CASSLVGGAANYGYTF. Filled out from reference TRBV7-8 and TRBJ1-2, the complete variable domain reads GAGVSQSPRYKVAKRGQDVALRCDPISGHVSLFWYQQALGQGPEFLTYFQNEAQLDKSGLPSDRFFAERPEGSVSTLKIQRTQQEDSAVYLCASSLVGGAANYGYTFGSGTRLTVV.

V is TRBV12-3 or TRBV12-4 and J is TRBJ1-2; TCRdb outputs TRBD1, but without DNA this stays unchecked. This CDR3 is 11 amino acids long. The CDR3 protein is CASSPDREATF.

The chain combines TRBV4-1 with TRBJ2-3; there is no DNA to check the TCRdb D call of TRBD1. This CDR3 is built from 15 residues. Germline-derived CDR1 and CDR2 are MGHRA and YSYEKL. The chain's CDR3 is CASSQEGTETDTQYF.

The chain carries TRBV5-1 and TRBJ2-7. The CDR3 has 13 residues. Germline V CDR1 and CDR2: SGHRS, YFSETQ. The CDR3 is CASSGILGNEQYF. Filled out from reference TRBV5-1 and TRBJ2-7, the complete variable domain reads KAGVTQTPRYLIKTRGQQVTLSCSPISGHRSVSWYQQTPGQGLQFLFEYFSETQRNKGNFPGRFSGRQFSNSRSEMNVSTLELGDSALYLCASSGILGNEQYFGPGTRLTVT.

The chain employs TRBV29-1 and TRBJ2-4. This CDR3 contains 14 residues. Looked up from germline, CDR1 is SQVTM and CDR2 is ANQGSEA. The CDR3 sequence: CSVKEDLAKNIQYF.

The V call is TRBV6-2 or TRBV6-3, the J call TRBJ2-2; TCRdb proposes TRBD1, but this gene call is untestable without DNA. This CDR3 region has 15 residues. Germline lookup yields CDR1 MNHEY and CDR2 SVGEGT. CDR3 region: CASLWDRGRSGELFF.

This chain links TRBV9 with TRBJ2-3. The CDR3 contains 13 residues. In germline, CDR1 is SGDLS, CDR2 YYNGEE. The chain's CDR3 is CASIPLASNTQYF.

This chain uses TRBV11-2 with TRBJ2-1; TCRdb's D call, TRBD2, is unchecked because there is no DNA. The CDR3 length is 15 residues. The germline CDR1 and CDR2 sequences are SGHAT and FQNNGV. The CDR3 sequence: CASSLASGTFDEQFF.

This sequence joins TRBV29-1 and TRBJ2-1; the TCRdb D gene call, TRBD1, has no DNA to confirm it. CDR3 length: 16 residues. CDR1 is SQVTM, CDR2 ANQGSEA, per germline. Here the CDR3 reads CSVEDPGTGAYNEQFF.

V usage is TRBV20-1 and J usage is TRBJ2-1; the D call of TRBD1 rests on TCRdb alone, since no DNA is present to check it. Germline CDR1 DFQATT, CDR2 SNEGSKA (reference sequence). The CDR3 is 18 amino acids. The CDR3 is CSAYRGRTGGFSYNEQFF.

CDR3 sequence: CSVDRTGSGELFF. The V call is TRBV29-1, the J call TRBJ2-2; TCRdb proposes TRBD1, but this gene call is untestable without DNA. The germline V gene encodes CDR1 SQVTM and CDR2 ANQGSEA. The CDR3 is 13 residues long.

The chain employs TRBV4-2 and TRBJ2-5; no DNA is available, so the TRBD2 call from TCRdb remains unchecked. The CDR3 is 17 amino acids. From germline, CDR1 is LGHNA and CDR2 YNFKEQ. This chain's CDR3 is CASSQGLAGGDQETQYF.

The rearrangement uses TRBV4-1 and TRBJ2-1; with no DNA, the TCRdb D assignment of TRBD2 cannot be verified. CDR1 and CDR2 from the germline V gene are MGHRA and YSYEKL. The CDR3 sequence is 16 residues long. The CDR3 protein is CASSRSGTSGMGEQFF.

The chain is built from TRBV11-3 and TRBJ2-1. The CDR3 contains 15 residues. Germline V gene data show CDR1 as SGHNT and CDR2 as YENEEA. This chain's CDR3 is CASSPGQTTYNEQFF.

This chain joins TRBV6-5 and TRBJ1-5. The CDR3 loop spans 15 amino acids. The germline V gene has CDR1 MNHEY and CDR2 SVGAGI. Here the CDR3 reads CASSSTFGSNQPQHF.

The chain joins TRBV6-5 to TRBJ2-1. The CDR3 length is 11 residues. In germline, CDR1 is MNHEY, CDR2 SVGAGI. CDR3 residues: CASSYRREQFF.

The genes are TRBV12-3 or TRBV12-4 and TRBJ2-7; no DNA is available, so the TRBD1 call from TCRdb remains unchecked. This CDR3 region has 15 residues. The CDR3 sequence is CASTQRGPSSYEQYF.

The chain combines TRBV6-5 with TRBJ1-4. CDR1 MNHEY and CDR2 SVGAGI come from the germline V gene. This CDR3 region has 13 residues. Here the CDR3 reads CASRGFTNEKLFF.

The genes are TRBV7-6 and TRBJ2-3; TCRdb's assignment of TRBD1 cannot be checked, as there is no DNA. Germline V gene sequence: CDR1 SGHVS, CDR2 FNYEAQ. CDR3 length: 13 residues. The CDR3 protein is CASSLAAGTTQYF.

The J gene is TRBJ2-1, the V gene TRBV4-1; the D call of TRBD1 rests on TCRdb alone, since no DNA is present to check it. This CDR3 contains 15 residues. Germline loops: CDR1 MGHRA, CDR2 YSYEKL. The CDR3 reads CASSQPQGVRNEQFF.